These T cell receptor beta chains were read from a single sample in a study of blood T cells in healthy people across ages. Using its own MiXCR run on the 5' RACE reads, TCRdb lists one record per CDR3 protein. The repertoire holds about 930,000 distinct CDR3 sequences, with about 27% as singletons. The sample also formed part of further work on T cells of mothers and their children.

Sequenced: blood. The receptor set was obtained from a woman aged 40 to 50 in good health. Both conserved end residues are part of each CDR3. D genes are given only for firm matches. Only part of the rows carry a size: once, few, many, or a class if the clone is expanded.

D gene	V gene	clone size	J gene	CDR3 DNA	CDR3 protein
TRBD1	TRBV5-1	-	TRBJ2-3	TGCGCCAGCAGCTACGGGACAGGCAGGCGTTCTGATACGCAGTATTTT	CASSYGTGRRSDTQYF
-	TRBV24-1	-	TRBJ2-5	TGTGCCACCAGTGATTACAGGGAAAGGGAGACCCAGTACTTC	CATSDYRERETQYF
-	TRBV19	-	TRBJ2-3	TGTGCCAGTAGTAGTTGGAGCACAGGCACAGATACGCAGTATTTT	CASSSWSTGTDTQYF
TRBD1	TRBV7-2	many	TRBJ1-6	TGTGCCAGCAGCTTAGCGACAGGGGCCGGTTCACCCCTCCACTTT	CASSLATGAGSPLHF
TRBD2	TRBV27	-	TRBJ2-1	TGTGCCAGCAGTTTGGTTAGCGGGAGTGGTTACAATGAGCAGTTCTTC	CASSLVSGSGYNEQFF
TRBD1	TRBV5-1	few	TRBJ1-2	TGCGCCAGCAGGCTGTCGACAGGGAGCTATGGCTACACCTTC	CASRLSTGSYGYTF
-	TRBV4-2	-	TRBJ1-6	TGTGCCAGCAGCCTAAACCCGGGGGATTCACCCCTCCACTTT	CASSLNPGDSPLHF
-	TRBV20-1	many	TRBJ2-5	TGCAGTGCTAAATACAGACAGGCTCGGGAGACCCAGTACTTC	CSAKYRQARETQYF
-	TRBV6-5	few	TRBJ1-2	TGTGCCAGCAGTTACGAAGGAGGGTTTGGCTACACCTTC	CASSYEGGFGYTF
-	TRBV5-1	few	TRBJ2-5	TGCGCCAGCAGCTTGAACAGGGAATATGAGCAGTACTTC	CASSLNREYEQYF
TRBD2	TRBV5-1	few	TRBJ2-5	TGCGCCAGCAGCCTCCAGTATAGCGGGGGAAACCTAGAGACCCAGTACTTC	CASSLQYSGGNLETQYF
-	TRBV4-3	few	TRBJ1-5	TGCGCCAGCAGCCAAGCGAGGAATCAGCCCCAGCATTTT	CASSQARNQPQHF
TRBD2	TRBV7-2	-	TRBJ2-3	TGTGCCAGCAGCGCGCAGACTAGCGGGGCTAGCACAGATACGCAGTATTTT	CASSAQTSGASTDTQYF
-	TRBV7-2	many	TRBJ1-6	TGTGCCAGCAGCCCCCCCGGGGCAACCTATAATTCACCCCTCCACTTT	CASSPPGATYNSPLHF
-	TRBV3-1	-	TRBJ2-6	TGTGCCAGCAGCCAAGGTCCCGAAATCTCTGGGGCCAACGTCCTGACTTTC	CASSQGPEISGANVLTF
TRBD1	TRBV20-1	few	TRBJ1-3	TGCAGTGCTAGAGCCCGACGGGACAGGGGAGGTGGAAACACCATATATTTT	CSARARRDRGGGNTIYF
-	TRBV28	-	TRBJ1-2	TGTGCCAGCGGCCTTACCACAGGGTTGGGCTATGGCTACACCTTC	CASGLTTGLGYGYTF
TRBD1	TRBV28	few	TRBJ1-1	TGTGCCAGCGGGACGCAGACAGGGAAAGGGAAAGAAGCTTTCTTT	CASGTQTGKGKEAFF
-	TRBV2	few	TRBJ1-5	TGTGCCAGCAGTAAGGGCCCGGCGGGTCAGCCCCAGCATTTT	CASSKGPAGQPQHF
-	TRBV10-2	-	TRBJ1-1	TGCGCCAGCGCAGATGGCAGGGTTACCAAAGTTTTCTTT	CASADGRVTKVFF
TRBD1	TRBV15	few	TRBJ2-7	TGTGCCACCAGCAGGGGACAGGGAGGGGTATACGAGCAGTACTTC	CATSRGQGGVYEQYF
-	TRBV20-1	-	TRBJ2-3	TGCAGTGCTAGAGATCGTCAGTGGGGCACAGATACGCAGTATTTT	CSARDRQWGTDTQYF
TRBD1	TRBV4-2	few	TRBJ2-1	TGTGCCAGCAGCCCTAATAAACAGGGGGCTGGAGAGCAGTTCTTC	CASSPNKQGAGEQFF
TRBD2	TRBV12-3/TRBV12-4	many	TRBJ2-1	TGTGCCAGCAGTCCGGGACTAGCGGCGTCCTACAATGAGCAGTTCTTC	CASSPGLAASYNEQFF
-	TRBV9	few	TRBJ1-1	TGTGCCAGCAGCGAGGATCCAAGGGACACTGAAGCTTTCTTT	CASSEDPRDTEAFF
-	TRBV29-1	-	TRBJ1-4	TGCAGCGTAACCGGTTCGGGATCAACTAATGAAAAACTGTTTTTT	CSVTGSGSTNEKLFF
TRBD2	TRBV2	-	TRBJ2-1	TGTACCGGCAGTGAGGAGCGGGGACTATACAATGAGCAGTTCTTC	CTGSEERGLYNEQFF
TRBD2	TRBV5-1	many	TRBJ2-5	TGCGCCAGCAGCCTGACTGAGCGGGGGGGCGGGGAGACCCAGTACTTC	CASSLTERGGGETQYF
-	TRBV29-1	many	TRBJ2-5	TGCAGCGTTTATGCCAGGGTTGGGGAGACCCAGTACTTC	CSVYARVGETQYF
-	TRBV5-1	-	TRBJ2-7	TGCGCCAGCAGTTCCCGGGAGTCGCGGTCCTACGAGCAGTACTTC	CASSSRESRSYEQYF
-	TRBV7-2	-	TRBJ2-4	TGTGCCAGCAGCTTAAGGGGCGTCCCGGGGTACTTC	CASSLRGVPGYF
-	TRBV20-1	-	TRBJ2-1	TGCAGTGCCAAGTACCTAAATGAGCAGTTCTTC	CSAKYLNEQFF
TRBD1	TRBV5-1	once	TRBJ1-1	TGCGCCAGCAGCTTGGACGGACAGGGGAACACTGGAGCTTTCTTT	CASSLDGQGNTGAFF
-	TRBV7-2	many	TRBJ2-2	TGTGCCAGCAGCCCTCCTTGGTCCGGGGAGCTGTTTTTT	CASSPPWSGELFF
-	TRBV7-2	few	TRBJ2-1	TGTGCCAGCAGCTTAGTTGCTTTCGCAGGGGCCCGACACAATGAGCAGTTCTTC	CASSLVAFAGARHNEQFF
TRBD1	TRBV12-3/TRBV12-4	few	TRBJ1-1	TGTGCCAGCAGCCCATGGGACAGAACGAGGCGCCCTGAAGCTTTCTTT	CASSPWDRTRRPEAFF
-	TRBV4-1	-	TRBJ2-2	TGCGCCAGCAGCCAAGATGCGGCAGGATACCCCGGGGAGCTGTTTTTT	CASSQDAAGYPGELFF
TRBD1	TRBV7-9	many	TRBJ2-1	TGTGCCAGCAGCTCTGGGGACAGGGGACAGTTCTTC	CASSSGDRGQFF
TRBD1	TRBV6-5	-	TRBJ2-5	TGTGTCAGCAGCCTGACAGGGACCGTGACCCAGTACTTC	CVSSLTGTVTQYF
TRBD1	TRBV7-2	-	TRBJ2-6	TGTGCCAGCGTGAGGACAGGGGCCTACTCTGGGGCCAACGTCCTGACTTTC	CASVRTGAYSGANVLTF
-	TRBV3-1	-	TRBJ2-7	TGTGCCAGCAGCCCTCTCAGGGAGGGGGCAAAAAACGAGCAGTACTTC	CASSPLREGAKNEQYF
TRBD1	TRBV14	many	TRBJ2-4	TGTGCCAGCAGCCAGTCGGGACAGGGCGGGGAGCAGTACTTC	CASSQSGQGGEQYF
TRBD2	TRBV6-2/TRBV6-3	many	TRBJ2-1	TGTGCCAGCACCCGTGGGGGCGGGGGGACCAATGAGCAGTTCTTC	CASTRGGGGTNEQFF
TRBD1	TRBV6-5	-	TRBJ2-1	TGTGCCAGCAGTTACTGGACAGGAAACAATGAGCAGTTCTTC	CASSYWTGNNEQFF